These 21 T cell receptor beta chains share one sample of origin, sequenced in a study of shared clonotypes between healthy human individuals. The data were produced by immunoSEQ multiplex PCR, yet TCRdb's version contains in-frame clones alone and is incomplete. The table shows about 1.5 million clones, with around 98% occurring only once. The sample was naive CD4+ T cells sorted from blood. Subset described: CD45RA+ positively selected. The source is a man between 25 and 39 years old in good health.

The chain carries TRBV5-1 and TRBJ1-2, with D uncertain. Trimming cost V 4 bases and J 2 bases, with 12 bases left between them. Germline CDR1 and CDR2: SGHRS and YFSETQ. The length of the CDR3 is 14 residues. CDR3 coding DNA: TGCGCCAGCAGCCCCGTCCTGGTGAACTATGGCTACACCTTC. It encodes CASSPVLVNYGYTF.

Worth noting for this clone: Other DNA sequences in this specimen translate into the identical CDR3. The chain couples TRBV27 to TRBJ1-2; D is perhaps TRBD1 (6 bases). The CDR3 covers 13 residues. V was shortened by 6 bases and J by 4 bases, with 12 bases between the two germline ends. Germline V CDR1 and CDR2: MNHEY, SMNVEV (reference sequence). In nucleotides, the CDR3 is TGTGCCAGCAGCGGGGGGGGCTTCTATGGCTACACCTTC. The encoded protein is CASSGGGFYGYTF.

V usage is TRBV5-5 and J usage is TRBJ2-1; a possible D gene is TRBD2 (7 bases). Germline CDR1 is SGHKS and CDR2 is YYEKEE (reference sequence). The CDR3 is 18 amino acids. V lost 0 bases and J lost 6, with 22 bases in between. The CDR3 loop is CASSLASGGGARLNEQFF. The CDR3 DNA sequence: TGTGCCAGCAGCTTGGCCTCGGGGGGCGGGGCCCGCCTCAATGAGCAGTTCTTC. The full variable domain, its missing parts supplied by reference TRBV5-5 and TRBJ2-1, is DAGVTQSPTHLIKTRGQQVTLRCSPISGHKSVSWYQQVLGQGPQFIFQYYEKEERGRGNFPDRFSARQFPNYSSELNVNALLLGDSALYLCASSLASGGGARLNEQFFGPGTRLTVL.

The CDR3 DNA reads TGTGCCAGCTCACCACTGTCCCCTAATAGCAATCAGCCCCAGCATTTT. This codes for CASSPLSPNSNQPQHF. J is TRBJ1-5 and V is TRBV18, with unresolved D. Germline V gene lookup returns CDR1 KGHSH and CDR2 LQKENI. CDR3 length equals 16 residues. Trimming took off 1 base at V and 0 bases at J, with 10 bases between the two ends.

The genes are TRBV28 and TRBJ2-3, with 12 bases lining up with TRBD2. Germline CDR1 is MDHEN and CDR2 is SYDVKM. CDR3 length equals 14 residues. Trimming took 6 bases from V and 5 from J; bases not matched to a gene: 3. The CDR3 loop is CASSRLAGEDTQYF. CDR3 coding DNA: TGTGCCAGCAGCAGACTAGCGGGAGAAGATACGCAGTATTTT.

The chain is built from TRBV28 and TRBJ1-2; D is unresolved. CDR1 MDHEN and CDR2 SYDVKM come from the germline V gene. The CDR3 loop spans 21 amino acids. The ends were cut back, 3 bases at V and 7 bases at J, with 36 bases in the middle. The DNA of the CDR3 is TGTGCCAGCAGTTTGGAAATACCCCCTACCTCGGACGACGGACGATCTATTGGCTACACCTTC. Its translation is CASSLEIPPTSDDGRSIGYTF.

The V call is TRBV28, the J call TRBJ2-1; 9 nucleotides align to TRBD2. The germline CDR1 and CDR2 sequences are MDHEN and SYDVKM. V shed 1 base and J 6 bases; nucleotides not matched to a gene: 7. This CDR3 has 16 residues. The CDR3 region has the DNA TGTGCCAGCAGTTTATTCGGCGCGGGAGGGGCCAATGAGCAGTTCTTC. Its protein product is CASSLFGAGGANEQFF. The variable domain in full, with the rest retrieved from reference TRBV28 and TRBJ2-1, is DVKVTQSSRYLVKRTGEKVFLECVQDMDHENMFWYRQDPGLGLRLIYFSYDVKMKEKGDIPEGYSVSREKKERFSLILESASTNQTSMYLCASSLFGAGGANEQFFGPGTRLTVL.

V gene TRBV25-1 combines with J gene TRBJ1-2, with 9 bases identical to TRBD1. This CDR3 has 14 amino acids. The germline gives CDR1 MGHDK, CDR2 SYGVNS. The ends lost 8 bases at V and 2 bases at J; junction bases unmatched: 6. The CDR3 sequence: CASLGQGKNYGYTF. The CDR3 DNA is TGTGCCAGCCTTGGACAGGGGAAAAACTATGGCTACACCTTC.

This chain connects TRBV7-3 to TRBJ2-3; TRBD2 matches at 15 bases. CDR3 length: 17 amino acids. Per the germline V gene, CDR1 is SGHTA and CDR2 is FQGTGA. With V trimmed by 4 bases and J by 4 bases, 6 bases remained unmatched. CDR3 in amino acids: CASSSGLAGGFADTQYF. The CDR3 bases are TGTGCCAGCAGCTCGGGACTAGCGGGAGGTTTTGCAGATACGCAGTATTTT.

The J gene is TRBJ2-2, the V gene TRBV10-2; D possibly matches TRBD1 or TRBD2 (5 bases each). Per the germline V gene, CDR1 is WSHSY and CDR2 is SAAADI. This CDR3 spans 15 amino acids. Deletions cut 5 bases from V and 1 base from J, with 11 bases between. The DNA of the CDR3 is TGCGCCAGCAGTTCCGGGGCGAGGAACACCGGGGAGCTGTTTTTT. Translation: CASSSGARNTGELFF.

J is TRBJ1-4 and V is TRBV7-6; D may be TRBD1 (5 bases). This CDR3 region has 14 residues. Per the germline V gene, CDR1 is SGHVS and CDR2 is FNYEAQ. V was shortened by 5 bases and J by 3 bases, with 10 bases between the two germline ends. CDR3 DNA: TGTGCCAGCAGCCTGGGGGGGGCTAATGAAAAACTGTTTTTT. Amino acids: CASSLGGANEKLFF. The whole variable domain, remainder taken from reference TRBV7-6 and TRBJ1-4, is GAGVSQSPRYKVTKRGQDVALRCDPISGHVSLYWYRQALGQGPEFLTYFNYEAQQDKSGLPNDRFSAERPEGSISTLTIQRTEQRDSAMYRCASSLGGANEKLFFGSGTQLSVL.

The CDR3 reads CASSRGALSYEQYF. DNA for the CDR3: TGTGCCAGCAGCCGGGGGGCGTTATCCTACGAGCAGTACTTC. The genes are TRBV11-2 and TRBJ2-7, with D possibly matching TRBD2 (7 bases). The CDR3 consists of 14 residues. V shed 5 bases and J shed 1 base, with 12 bases lying between them. CDR1 and CDR2 from the germline V gene are SGHAT and FQNNGV.

This clone has a handful of counts. Other DNA sequences within the sample encode an identical CDR3. The gene calls are TRBV7-9 and TRBJ2-2; no reliable D call. Germline CDR1 and CDR2: SEHNR and FQNEAQ (reference sequence). The V end lost 1 base, the J end lost 7 bases, and 4 bases lay between the germline ends. The CDR3 has 12 residues. CDR3 sequence: CASSLESGELFF. The CDR3 bases are TGTGCCAGCAGCTTAGAAAGCGGGGAGCTGTTTTTT.

J is TRBJ2-5 and V is TRBV19; weak D call: TRBD2 (5 bases). Trimming pared 11 bases from V and 5 bases from J, leaving 9 bases between. This CDR3 contains 10 residues. Germline V CDR1 and CDR2: LNHDA, SQIVND (reference sequence). CDR3 protein: CACGRETQYF. The CDR3 DNA follows: TGTGCCTGCGGGCGGGAGACCCAGTACTTC.

This chain connects TRBV6-1 to TRBJ1-5; no clear D. The length of the CDR3 is 13 residues. Germline V gene lookup returns CDR1 MNHNS and CDR2 SASEGT. The germline V and J ends were trimmed by 4 bases and 8 bases, with 12 bases remaining between them. CDR3 in amino acids: CASSGDPGKPQHF. CDR3 DNA: TGTGCCAGCAGTGGGGATCCGGGGAAGCCCCAGCATTTT.

The genes are TRBV5-4 and TRBJ2-7, with 9 positions matching TRBD2. The germline CDR1 and CDR2 sequences are SGHNT and YYREEE (reference sequence). The V and J ends lost 5 bases and 4 bases, in that order; junction bases with no gene match: 10. The CDR3 extends over 15 amino acids. CDR3 amino acids: CASSSRAGGIYEQYF. CDR3 nucleotide sequence: TGTGCCAGCAGTAGTCGAGCGGGAGGTATTTACGAGCAGTACTTC.

The rearrangement uses TRBV28 and TRBJ1-2; the match to TRBD1 covers 8 bases. Losses at the gene ends were 2 bases for V and 9 bases for J; bases not matched to a gene: 11. The CDR3 spans 15 residues. The germline gives CDR1 MDHEN, CDR2 SYDVKM. The CDR3 DNA reads TGTGCCAGCAGTTTAACTGGACAGGGACGGAATAGCTACACCTTC. Translating gives CASSLTGQGRNSYTF.

The chain combines TRBV28 with TRBJ2-7, with 7 positions matching TRBD1. Looked up from germline, CDR1 is MDHEN and CDR2 is SYDVKM. This CDR3 is 16 amino acids long. V shed 3 bases, J shed 3 bases, and the junction held 11 bases outside the gene matches. The CDR3 sequence: CASSFIGGGQYYEQYF. The CDR3, as DNA: TGTGCCAGCAGTTTCATAGGTGGGGGACAGTACTACGAGCAGTACTTC.

J is TRBJ2-7 and V is TRBV28; a possible D gene is TRBD1 (5 bases). The CDR3 contains 14 residues. Germline lookup yields CDR1 MDHEN and CDR2 SYDVKM. With 2 bases removed from V and 3 bases from J, the gap between germline ends came to 11 bases. In nucleotides, the CDR3 is TGTGCCAGCAGTTTAAGGTCACAGGACTACGAGCAGTACTTC. It yields the protein CASSLRSQDYEQYF.

The rearrangement joins TRBV28 to TRBJ2-7, with 9 bases that match TRBD2. V lost 1 base to trimming and J lost 2 bases; unmatched junction nucleotides: 6. Germline assignment: CDR1 MDHEN and CDR2 SYDVKM. The CDR3 contains 16 residues. Written as DNA, the CDR3 is TGTGCCAGCAGTTTATCGTTAGCGGGAGTCCCCTACGAGCAGTACTTC. This encodes CASSLSLAGVPYEQYF.

As for this clone: The same CDR3 is also encoded by other DNA sequences in this sample. J is TRBJ2-5 and V is TRBV28; 7 nucleotides line up with TRBD2. This CDR3 is built from 14 residues. The V gene end was trimmed by 6 bases and the J gene end by 0 bases; junction bases not matched to a gene: 4. From germline, CDR1 is MDHEN and CDR2 SYDVKM. Here the CDR3 reads CASSLSGYQETQYF. The CDR3 DNA is TGTGCCAGCAGCCTTAGCGGGTACCAAGAGACCCAGTACTTC.